Included here is one T cell receptor (beta chain) sequence, with context. V lost 4 bases and J lost 3, with 14 bases in between. Per germline, CDR1 MDHEN and CDR2 SYDVKM. This CDR3 is 15 amino acids long. Memory CD4+ cells were the fraction left after CD45RA+ naive selection. Profiling relied on immunoSEQ multiplex PCR, and the TCRdb table lists in-frame clones only, not all of them. This repertoire shows some 650,000 clones, less than 98% found once; its top ten account for around 0.06%. These data originate in a study of shared clonotypes between healthy human individuals. The TCR originated in a woman in her 30s in good health. Sequenced: naive CD4+ T cells sorted from blood. As for subset: CD45RA+ positively selected. The chain carries TRBV28 and TRBJ2-3, with unresolved D. CDR3 region: CASSWNRRKTDTQYF. CDR3 coding DNA: TGTGCCAGCAGTTGGAACCGTCGAAAGACAGATACGCAGTATTTT. Looking up the rest from reference TRBV28 and TRBJ2-3 gives the full variable domain: DVKVTQSSRYLVKRTGEKVFLECVQDMDHENMFWYRQDPGLGLRLIYFSYDVKMKEKGDIPEGYSVSREKKERFSLILESASTNQTSMYLCASSWNRRKTDTQYFGPGTRLTVL.